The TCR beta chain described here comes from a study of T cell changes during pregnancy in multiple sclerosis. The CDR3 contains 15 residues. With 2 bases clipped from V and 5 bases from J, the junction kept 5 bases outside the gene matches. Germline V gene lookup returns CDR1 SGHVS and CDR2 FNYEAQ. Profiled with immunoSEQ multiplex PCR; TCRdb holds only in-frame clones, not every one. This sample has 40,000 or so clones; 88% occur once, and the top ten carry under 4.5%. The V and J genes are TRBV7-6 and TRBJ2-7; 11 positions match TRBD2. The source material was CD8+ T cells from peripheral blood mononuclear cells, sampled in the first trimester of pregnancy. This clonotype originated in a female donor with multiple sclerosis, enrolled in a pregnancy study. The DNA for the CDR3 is TGTGCCAGCAGCTTAACGGCTAGCGGGGGGAACGAGCAGTACTTC. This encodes CASSLTASGGNEQYF.